This entry concerns a single TCR beta chain. Its antigen is unknown. Into CD45RA+ naive and CD45RA-negative memory subsets, the CD4+ cells were split. The sample is drawn from a study of shared clonotypes between healthy human individuals. About the research overall: Three plates were used per donor for CD4 naive, three for CD4 memory, two for CD8 naive and one for CD8 memory.

The CDR3 totals 15 residues. Study-wide points: Investigators expected sequencing depth to affect clonotype sharing among donors.

Sequencing was performed with immunoSEQ multiplex PCR; in TCRdb, only in-frame clones are kept and a portion is missing. The table has some 2.3 million clones, 85% to 95% seen once. Sequencing was carried out using naive CD4+ T cells from PBMCs. Subset meaning: CD45RA+ positively selected. The chain carries TRBV21-1 and TRBJ2-4; the table's D call, TRBD1, was not checked against the DNA. TRBV21-1 is annotated as a pseudogene. This TCR derives from a man younger than 35 in good health. Some clones in this sample may be carry-over from other donors' samples. The CDR3 DNA is TGTGCCAGCAGCAAAGCGAGGACACCCAAAAACATTCAGTACTTC. Translation gives CASSKARTPKNIQYF.